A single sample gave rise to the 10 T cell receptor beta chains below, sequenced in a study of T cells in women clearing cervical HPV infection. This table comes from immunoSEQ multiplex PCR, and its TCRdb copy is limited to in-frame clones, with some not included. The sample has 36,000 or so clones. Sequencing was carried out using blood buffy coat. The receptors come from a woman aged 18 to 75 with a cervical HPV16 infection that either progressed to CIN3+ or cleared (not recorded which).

The CDR3 protein is CASSPRTVMNTEAFF. Partial CDR3 DNA: TGTGCCAGCTCACCGCGGACAGTCATGAACACTGAA. The chain couples TRBV18 to TRBJ1-1; tentatively, D is TRBD1 (6 bases). The CDR3 is cut off 3 residues early in the read; its end comes from the germline J gene. CDR3 length: 15 amino acids. CDR1 KGHSH and CDR2 LQKENI come from the germline V gene. V dropped 3 bases and J dropped 0 bases, with 11 bases sitting between them.

This CDR3 is CASSIQGSQETQYF. The DNA read from the CDR3 is TGTGCCAGCAGTATACAGGGATCCCAAGAGACC. The rearrangement links TRBV7-9 to TRBJ2-5; TRBD1 might be the D (6 bases). The CDR3 end lies 3 residues beyond the end of the read and is filled in from the germline J gene. The ends were cut back, 6 bases at V and 1 base at J, with 12 bases in the middle. The germline CDR1 and CDR2 sequences are SEHNR and FQNEAQ (reference sequence). This CDR3 region has 14 residues.

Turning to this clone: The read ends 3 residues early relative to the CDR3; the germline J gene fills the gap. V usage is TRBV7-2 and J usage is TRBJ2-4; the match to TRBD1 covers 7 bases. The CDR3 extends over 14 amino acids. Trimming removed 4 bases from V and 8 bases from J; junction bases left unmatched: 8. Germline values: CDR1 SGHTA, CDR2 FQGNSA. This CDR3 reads CASSSGQSVDIQYF. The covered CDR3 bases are TGTGCCAGCAGCTCGGGACAGTCGGTCGACATT.

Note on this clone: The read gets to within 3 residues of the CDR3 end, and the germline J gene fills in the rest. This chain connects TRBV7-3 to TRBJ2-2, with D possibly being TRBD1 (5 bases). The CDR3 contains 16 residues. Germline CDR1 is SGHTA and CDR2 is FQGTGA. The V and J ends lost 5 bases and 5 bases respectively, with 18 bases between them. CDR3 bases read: TGTGCCAGCAGCCGCAGAGGACACTTATATACCGGGGAG. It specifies CASSRRGHLYTGE. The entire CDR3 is CASSRRGHLYTGELFF. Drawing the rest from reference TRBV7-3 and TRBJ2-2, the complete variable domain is GAGVSQTPSNKVTEKGKYVELRCDPISGHTALYWYRQSLGQGPEFLIYFQGTGAADDSGLPNDRFFAVRPEGSVSTLKIQRTERGDSAVYLCASSRRGHLYTGELFFGEGSRLTVL.

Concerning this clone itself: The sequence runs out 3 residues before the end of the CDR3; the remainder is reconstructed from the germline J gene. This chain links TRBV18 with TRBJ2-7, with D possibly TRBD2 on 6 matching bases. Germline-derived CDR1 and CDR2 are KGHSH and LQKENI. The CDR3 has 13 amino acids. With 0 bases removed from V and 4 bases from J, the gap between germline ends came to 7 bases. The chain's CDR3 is CASSPPRGYEQYF. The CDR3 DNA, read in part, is TGTGCCAGCTCACCACCACGGGGGTACGAG.

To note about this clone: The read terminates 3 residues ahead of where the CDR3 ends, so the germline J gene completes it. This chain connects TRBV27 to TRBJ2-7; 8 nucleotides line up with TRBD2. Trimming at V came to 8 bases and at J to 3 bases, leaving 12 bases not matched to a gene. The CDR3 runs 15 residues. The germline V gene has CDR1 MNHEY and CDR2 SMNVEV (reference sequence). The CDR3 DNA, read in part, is TGTGCCAGCGGGCAGCGGGTAGCGGGGCACTACGAG. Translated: CASGQRVAGHYE. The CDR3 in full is CASGQRVAGHYEQYF.

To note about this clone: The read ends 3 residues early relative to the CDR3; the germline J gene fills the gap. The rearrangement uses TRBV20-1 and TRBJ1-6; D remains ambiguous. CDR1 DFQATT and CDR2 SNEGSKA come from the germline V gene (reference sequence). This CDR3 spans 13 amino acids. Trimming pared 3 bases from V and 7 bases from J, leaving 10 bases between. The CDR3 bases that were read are TGCAGTGCTAGCGAGGGTAGGAATTCACCC. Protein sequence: CSASEGRNSP. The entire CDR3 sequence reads CSASEGRNSPLHF.

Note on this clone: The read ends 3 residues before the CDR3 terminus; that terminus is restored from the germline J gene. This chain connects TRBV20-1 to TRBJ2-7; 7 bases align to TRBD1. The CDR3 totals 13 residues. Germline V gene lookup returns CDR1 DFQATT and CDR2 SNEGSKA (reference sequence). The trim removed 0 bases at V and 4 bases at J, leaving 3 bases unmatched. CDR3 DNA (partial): TGCAGTGCTAGAGACAGGGGGAAATACGAG. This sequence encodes CSARDRGKYE. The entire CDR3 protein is CSARDRGKYEQYF.

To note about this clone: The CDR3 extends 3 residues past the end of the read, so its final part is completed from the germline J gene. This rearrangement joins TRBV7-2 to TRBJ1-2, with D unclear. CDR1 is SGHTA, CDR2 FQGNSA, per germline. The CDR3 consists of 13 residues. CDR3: CASSLEVYNDYTF. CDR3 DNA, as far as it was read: TGTGCCAGCAGCTTAGAGGTATACAATGAC.

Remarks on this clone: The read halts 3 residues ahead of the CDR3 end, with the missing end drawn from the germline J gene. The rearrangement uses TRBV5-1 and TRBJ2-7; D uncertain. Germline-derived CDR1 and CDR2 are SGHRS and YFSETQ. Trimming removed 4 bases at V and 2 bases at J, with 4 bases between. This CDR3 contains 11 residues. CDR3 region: CASSLAYEQYF. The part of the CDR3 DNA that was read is TGCGCCAGCAGCCTTGCCTACGAG.